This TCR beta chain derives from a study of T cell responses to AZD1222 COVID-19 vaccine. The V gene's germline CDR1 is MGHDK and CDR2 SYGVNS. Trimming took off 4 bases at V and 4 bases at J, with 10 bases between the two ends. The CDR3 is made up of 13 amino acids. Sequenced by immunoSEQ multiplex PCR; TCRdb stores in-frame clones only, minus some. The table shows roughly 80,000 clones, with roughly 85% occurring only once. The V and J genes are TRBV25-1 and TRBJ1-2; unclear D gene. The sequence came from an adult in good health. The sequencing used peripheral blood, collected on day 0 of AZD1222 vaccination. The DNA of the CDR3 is TGTGCCAGCAGTGCTCCTACATTCTATGGCTACACCTTC. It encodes CASSAPTFYGYTF.